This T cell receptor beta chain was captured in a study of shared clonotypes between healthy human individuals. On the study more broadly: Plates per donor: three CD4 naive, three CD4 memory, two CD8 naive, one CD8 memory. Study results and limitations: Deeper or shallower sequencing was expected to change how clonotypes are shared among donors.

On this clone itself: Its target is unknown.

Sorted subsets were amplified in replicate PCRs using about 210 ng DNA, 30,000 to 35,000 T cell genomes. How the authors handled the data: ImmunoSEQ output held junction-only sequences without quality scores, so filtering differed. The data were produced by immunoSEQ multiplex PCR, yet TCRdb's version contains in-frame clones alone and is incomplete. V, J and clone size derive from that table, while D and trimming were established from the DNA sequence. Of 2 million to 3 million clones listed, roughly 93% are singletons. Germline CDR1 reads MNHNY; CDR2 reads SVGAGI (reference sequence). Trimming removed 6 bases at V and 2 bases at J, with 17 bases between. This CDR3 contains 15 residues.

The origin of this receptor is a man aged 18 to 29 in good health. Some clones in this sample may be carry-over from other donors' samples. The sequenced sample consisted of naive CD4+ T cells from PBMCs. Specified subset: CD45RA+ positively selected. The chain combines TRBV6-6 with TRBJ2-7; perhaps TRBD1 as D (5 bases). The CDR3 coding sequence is TGTGCCAGCAGCGGCACAATAACAGGAACCTACGAGCAGTACTTC. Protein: CASSGTITGTYEQYF.